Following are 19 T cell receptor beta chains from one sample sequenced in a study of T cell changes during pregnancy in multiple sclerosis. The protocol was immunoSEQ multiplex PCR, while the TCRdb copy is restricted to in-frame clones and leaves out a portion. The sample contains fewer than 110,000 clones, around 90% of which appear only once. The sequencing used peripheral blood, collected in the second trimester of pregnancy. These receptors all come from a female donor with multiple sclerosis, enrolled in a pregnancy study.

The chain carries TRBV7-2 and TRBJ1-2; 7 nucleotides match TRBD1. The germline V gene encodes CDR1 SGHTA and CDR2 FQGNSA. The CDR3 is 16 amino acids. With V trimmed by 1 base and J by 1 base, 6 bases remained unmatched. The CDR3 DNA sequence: TGTGCCAGCAGCTTAGGAGGCCAGGGGGGTAACTATGGCTACACCTTC. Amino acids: CASSLGGQGGNYGYTF.

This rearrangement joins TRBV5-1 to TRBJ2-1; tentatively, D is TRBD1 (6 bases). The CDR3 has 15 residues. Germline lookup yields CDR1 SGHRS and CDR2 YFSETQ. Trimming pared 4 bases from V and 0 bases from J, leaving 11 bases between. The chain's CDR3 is CASSLQTGSYNEQFF. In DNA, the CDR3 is TGCGCCAGCAGCCTTCAGACAGGCTCCTACAATGAGCAGTTCTTC.

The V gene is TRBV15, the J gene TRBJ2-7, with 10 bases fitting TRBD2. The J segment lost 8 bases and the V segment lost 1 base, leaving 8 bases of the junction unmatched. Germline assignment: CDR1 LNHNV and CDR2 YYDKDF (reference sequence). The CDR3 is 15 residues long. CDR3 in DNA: TGTGCCACCAGCAGAGGGCGAAGCGGGAGGGCGCAGCAGTACTTC. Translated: CATSRGRSGRAQQYF.

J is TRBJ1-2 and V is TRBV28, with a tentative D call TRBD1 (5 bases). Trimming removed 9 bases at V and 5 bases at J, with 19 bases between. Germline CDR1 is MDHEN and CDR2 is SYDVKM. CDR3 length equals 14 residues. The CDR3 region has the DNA TGTGCCAGTAAGGGCGGGGGTTCTTCATATGGCTACACCTTC. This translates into CASKGGGSSYGYTF.

This chain's CDR3 is CASSLVGQGAQKTQYF. The CDR3 DNA reads TGTGCCAGCAGCTTAGTGGGACAGGGGGCTCAAAAGACCCAGTACTTC. J is TRBJ2-5 and V is TRBV11-2, with 12 positions matching TRBD1. After removal of 1 base from V and 6 bases from J, the junction contained 6 bases not matched to a gene. This CDR3 has 16 amino acids. Germline CDR1 reads SGHAT; CDR2 reads FQNNGV.

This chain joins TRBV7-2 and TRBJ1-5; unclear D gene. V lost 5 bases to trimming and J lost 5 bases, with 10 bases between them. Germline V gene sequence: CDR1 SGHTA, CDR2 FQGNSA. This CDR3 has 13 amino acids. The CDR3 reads CASSRGDHQPQHF. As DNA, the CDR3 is TGTGCCAGCAGCCGGGGAGACCATCAGCCCCAGCATTTT.

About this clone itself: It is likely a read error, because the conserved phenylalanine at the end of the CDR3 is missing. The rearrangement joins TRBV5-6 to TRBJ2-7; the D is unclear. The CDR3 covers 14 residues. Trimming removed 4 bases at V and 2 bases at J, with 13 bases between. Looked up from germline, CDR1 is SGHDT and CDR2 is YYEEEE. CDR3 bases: TGTGCCAGCAGCACCTTCATAGGAGCCTACGAGCAGTACCTC. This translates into CASSTFIGAYEQYL.

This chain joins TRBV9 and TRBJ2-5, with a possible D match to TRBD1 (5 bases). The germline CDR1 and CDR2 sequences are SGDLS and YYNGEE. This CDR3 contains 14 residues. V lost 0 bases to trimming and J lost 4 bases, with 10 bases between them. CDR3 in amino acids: CASSVETQGETQYF. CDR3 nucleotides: TGTGCCAGCAGCGTAGAGACCCAGGGAGAGACCCAGTACTTC.

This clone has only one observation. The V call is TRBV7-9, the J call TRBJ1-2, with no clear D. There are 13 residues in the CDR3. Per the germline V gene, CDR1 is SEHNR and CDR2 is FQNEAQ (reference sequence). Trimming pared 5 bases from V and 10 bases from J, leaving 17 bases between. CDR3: CASSPLSVIDYTF. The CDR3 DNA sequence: TGTGCCAGCAGCCCCCTCAGCGTGATAGACTACACCTTC.

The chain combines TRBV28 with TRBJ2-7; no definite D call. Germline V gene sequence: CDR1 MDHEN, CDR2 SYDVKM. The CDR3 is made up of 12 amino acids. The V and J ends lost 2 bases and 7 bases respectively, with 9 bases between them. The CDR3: CASSLRGWEQYF. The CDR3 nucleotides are TGTGCCAGCAGTTTACGAGGCTGGGAGCAGTACTTC.

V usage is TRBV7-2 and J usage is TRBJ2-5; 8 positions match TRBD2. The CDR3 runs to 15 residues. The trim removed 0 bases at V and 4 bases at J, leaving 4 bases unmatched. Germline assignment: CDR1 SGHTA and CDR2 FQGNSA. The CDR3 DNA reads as TGTGCCAGCAGCTTAGCTAGCGGGGTGGGAGAGACCCAGTACTTC. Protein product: CASSLASGVGETQYF.

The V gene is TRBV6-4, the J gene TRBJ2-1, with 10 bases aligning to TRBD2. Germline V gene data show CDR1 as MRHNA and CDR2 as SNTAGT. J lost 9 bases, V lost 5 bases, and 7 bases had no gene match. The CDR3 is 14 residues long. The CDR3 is CASSTTSGRGEQFF. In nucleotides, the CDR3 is TGTGCCAGCAGTACTACCAGCGGGAGGGGTGAGCAGTTCTTC.

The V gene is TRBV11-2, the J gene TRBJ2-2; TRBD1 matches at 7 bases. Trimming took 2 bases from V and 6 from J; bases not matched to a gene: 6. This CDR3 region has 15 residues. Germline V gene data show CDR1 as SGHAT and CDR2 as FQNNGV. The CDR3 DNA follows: TGTGCCAGCAGCTTAAGACAGGGTTCCCCCGGGGAGCTGTTTTTT. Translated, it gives CASSLRQGSPGELFF. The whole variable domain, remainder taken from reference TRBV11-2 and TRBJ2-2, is EAGVAQSPRYKIIEKRQSVAFWCNPISGHATLYWYQQILGQGPKLLIQFQNNGVVDDSQLPKDRFSAERLKGVDSTLKIQPAKLEDSAVYLCASSLRQGSPGELFFGEGSRLTVL.

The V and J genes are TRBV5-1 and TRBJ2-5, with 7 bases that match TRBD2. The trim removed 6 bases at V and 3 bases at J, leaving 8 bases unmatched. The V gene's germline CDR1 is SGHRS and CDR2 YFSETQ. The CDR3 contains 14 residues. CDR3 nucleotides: TGCGCCAGCAAAGCATTAGCGGGTGAAGAGACCCAGTACTTC. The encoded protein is CASKALAGEETQYF.

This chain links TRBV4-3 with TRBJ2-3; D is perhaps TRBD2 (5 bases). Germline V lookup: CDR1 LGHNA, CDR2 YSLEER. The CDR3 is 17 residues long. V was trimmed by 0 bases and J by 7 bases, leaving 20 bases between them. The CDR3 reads CASSQDSLPSRINTQYF. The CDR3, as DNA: TGCGCCAGCAGCCAAGACTCTCTTCCTAGCCGGATAAATACGCAGTATTTT.

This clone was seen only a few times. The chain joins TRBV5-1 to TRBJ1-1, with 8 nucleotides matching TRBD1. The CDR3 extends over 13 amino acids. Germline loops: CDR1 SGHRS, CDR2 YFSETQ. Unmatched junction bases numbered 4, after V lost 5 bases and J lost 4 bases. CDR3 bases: TGCGCCAGCAGATATGACAGGGGCACTGAAGCTTTCTTT. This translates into CASRYDRGTEAFF.

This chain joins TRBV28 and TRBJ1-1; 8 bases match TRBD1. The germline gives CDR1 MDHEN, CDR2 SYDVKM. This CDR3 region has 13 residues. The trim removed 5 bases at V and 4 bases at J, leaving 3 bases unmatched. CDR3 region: CASSTGGVTEAFF. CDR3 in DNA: TGTGCCAGCAGTACAGGGGGAGTCACTGAAGCTTTCTTT.

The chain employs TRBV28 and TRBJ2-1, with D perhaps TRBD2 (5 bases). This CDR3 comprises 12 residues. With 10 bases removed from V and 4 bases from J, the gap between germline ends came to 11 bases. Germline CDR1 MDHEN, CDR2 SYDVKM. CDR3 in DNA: TGTGCCACCGGACGGGAATACAATGAGCAGTTCTTC. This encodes CATGREYNEQFF.

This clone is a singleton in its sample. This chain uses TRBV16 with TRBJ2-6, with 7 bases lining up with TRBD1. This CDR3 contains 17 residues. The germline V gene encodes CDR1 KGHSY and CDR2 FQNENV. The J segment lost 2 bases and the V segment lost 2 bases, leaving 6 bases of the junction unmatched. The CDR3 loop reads CASSQVGTVTGANVLTF. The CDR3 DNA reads TGTGCCAGCAGCCAAGTCGGGACAGTAACTGGGGCCAACGTCCTGACTTTC.